The 10 T cell receptor beta chains given below trace back to one sample, sequenced in a study of OX40 agonist ivuxolimab in advanced cancers. Clones were sequenced by immunoSEQ multiplex PCR, and TCRdb holds only the in-frame ones, with some missing. The table shows tens of thousands of clones, with around 87% occurring only once. The sample here was CD4+ or CD8+ T cells sorted from blood, taken in a trial of the OX40 agonist ivuxolimab. These receptor sequences come from an adult with an advanced solid tumor such as melanoma, head and neck, liver or kidney cancer.

The chain uses TRBV30 and TRBJ1-3; no definite D call. V lost 3 bases and J 2 bases, leaving 5 bases between the germline ends. Looked up from germline, CDR1 is GTSNPN and CDR2 is SVGIG (reference sequence). The CDR3 extends over 12 amino acids. DNA of the CDR3: TGTGCCTGGAGAAGGCCTGGAAACACCATATATTTT. Translated: CAWRRPGNTIYF. Together with reference TRBV30 and TRBJ1-3, the CDR3 gives the full variable domain: SQTIHQWPATLVQPVGSPLSLECTVEGTSNPNLYWYRQAAGRGLQLLFYSVGIGQISSEVPQNLSASRPQDRQFILSSKKLLLSDSGFYLCAWRRPGNTIYFGEGSWLTVV.

The V call is TRBV7-9, the J call TRBJ2-2; D is tentatively TRBD1 or TRBD2 (6 bases each). Germline V gives CDR1 SEHNR, CDR2 FQNEAQ (reference sequence). The CDR3 is made up of 16 amino acids. Trimming took off 1 base at V and 1 base at J, with 10 bases between the two ends. This CDR3 is CASSLEGGLNTGELFF. The CDR3 DNA reads as TGTGCCAGCAGCTTAGAAGGGGGGCTGAACACCGGGGAGCTGTTTTTT.

This clone came up once. This rearrangement joins TRBV6-5 to TRBJ1-6, with 9 bases that match TRBD1. Looked up from germline, CDR1 is MNHEY and CDR2 is SVGAGI. The CDR3 is made up of 15 amino acids. V lost 1 base and J lost 7; bases outside the gene matches: 2. The DNA for the CDR3 is TGTGCCAGCAGTTACTTGGGACAGGGAAATTCACCCCTCCACTTT. It is translated as CASSYLGQGNSPLHF.

This sequence joins TRBV7-2 and TRBJ1-5; no clear D. Germline V gene sequence: CDR1 SGHTA, CDR2 FQGNSA. V was clipped by 5 bases and J by 4 bases, with 18 bases between them. The CDR3 consists of 16 residues. CDR3 residues: CASSPGLSQYNQPQHF. The CDR3 bases are TGTGCCAGCAGCCCCGGGCTCAGTCAGTATAATCAGCCCCAGCATTTT.

V is TRBV7-9 and J is TRBJ1-2; 8 positions agree with TRBD1. V dropped 5 bases and J dropped 4; count of bases not matched to a gene: 6. The CDR3 spans 14 residues. The germline gives CDR1 SEHNR, CDR2 FQNEAQ (reference sequence). The CDR3, as DNA: TGTGCCAGCAGCCAGCGACAGGGGAGCTATGGCTACACCTTC. As protein: CASSQRQGSYGYTF.

V gene TRBV5-1 combines with J gene TRBJ2-7; the match to TRBD1 covers 7 bases. CDR3 length equals 13 residues. The germline gives CDR1 SGHRS, CDR2 YFSETQ. J was trimmed by 3 bases and V by 4 bases; bases with no gene match: 4. Here the CDR3 reads CASSEGGVYEQYF. CDR3 nucleotides: TGCGCCAGCAGCGAAGGGGGCGTCTACGAGCAGTACTTC.

Here the CDR3 reads CATSREGGFGTFF. DNA of the CDR3: TGTGCCACCAGCAGAGAAGGGGGGTTCGGGACTTTCTTT. V gene TRBV15 combines with J gene TRBJ1-1; possibly TRBD1 for D (6 bases). Deletions cut 0 bases from V and 12 bases from J, with 14 bases between. Per the germline V gene, CDR1 is LNHNV and CDR2 is YYDKDF (reference sequence). This CDR3 has 13 residues.

This clone was detected a few times. The J gene is TRBJ2-3, the V gene TRBV7-3, with D maybe TRBD2 (5 bases). Trimming took 1 base from V and 6 from J, leaving 17 bases between them. The CDR3 is 16 residues long. CDR1 is SGHTA and CDR2 is FQGTGA in the germline V gene. This chain's CDR3 is CASSLNWRNRSDTQYF. The CDR3 region has the DNA TGTGCCAGCAGCTTAAATTGGAGGAACAGATCGGATACGCAGTATTTT.

In its sample, this clone was seen once. The chain uses TRBV2 and TRBJ1-5; 7 bases fit TRBD1. This CDR3 has 15 residues. V dropped 7 bases and J dropped 7; count of bases not matched to a gene: 13. Germline-derived CDR1 and CDR2 are SNHLY and FYNNEI. CDR3: CASTAGGGRGQPQHF. CDR3 coding DNA: TGTGCCAGCACCGCAGGGGGGGGGCGAGGGCAGCCCCAGCATTTT.

The rearrangement uses TRBV4-1 and TRBJ2-1; TRBD2 matches 8 bases. Germline CDR1 MGHRA, CDR2 YSYEKL. This CDR3 contains 16 residues. The ends lost 3 bases at V and 9 bases at J; junction bases unmatched: 13. Here the CDR3 reads CASSHPGGSGKGEQFF. The CDR3 DNA reads as TGCGCCAGCAGCCATCCAGGTGGTAGCGGGAAGGGTGAGCAGTTCTTC.